This T cell receptor beta chain was captured by sequencing in a study of T cell responses to AZD1222 COVID-19 vaccine. Whole-study context: Both about-4-week and about-12-week second-dose recipients were combined. Study conclusions and caveats: Clonal diversity was possibly underestimated, and the donors were mostly white British, with more females.

Concerning this clone: The antigen is not known.

Sequencing was performed with immunoSEQ multiplex PCR; in TCRdb, only in-frame clones are kept and a portion is missing. Here the sample spans roughly 100,000 clones, more than 85% being singletons. The CDR3 has 10 residues. The germline gives CDR1 SQVTM, CDR2 ANQGSEA. The V gene lost 6 bases and the J gene lost 13 bases, with 16 bases spanning the gap. The chain carries TRBV29-1 and TRBJ2-7, with D perhaps being TRBD1 or TRBD2 (5 bases each). Source: peripheral blood, taken on day 0 of AZD1222 vaccination. The sequence was obtained from an adult in good health. The CDR3 loop is CSVVSRDAYF. CDR3 in DNA: TGCAGCGTCGTCTCCCGGGACGCATACTTC.